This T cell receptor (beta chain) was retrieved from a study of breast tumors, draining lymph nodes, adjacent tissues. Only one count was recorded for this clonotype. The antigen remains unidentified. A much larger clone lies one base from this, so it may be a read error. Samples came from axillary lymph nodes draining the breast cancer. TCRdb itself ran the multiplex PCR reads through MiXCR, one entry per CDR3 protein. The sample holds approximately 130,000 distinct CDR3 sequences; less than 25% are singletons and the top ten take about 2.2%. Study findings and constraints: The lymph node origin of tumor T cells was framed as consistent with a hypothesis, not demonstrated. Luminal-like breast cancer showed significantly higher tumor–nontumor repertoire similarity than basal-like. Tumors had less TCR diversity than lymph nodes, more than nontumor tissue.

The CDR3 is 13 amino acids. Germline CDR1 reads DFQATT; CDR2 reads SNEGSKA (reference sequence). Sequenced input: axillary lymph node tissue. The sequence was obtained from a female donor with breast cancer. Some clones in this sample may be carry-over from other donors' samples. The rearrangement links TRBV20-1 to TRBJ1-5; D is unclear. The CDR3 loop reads CSVHPPGNQPRHF. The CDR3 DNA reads TGCAGTGTTCATCCACCGGGCAATCAGCCCCGGCATTTT.